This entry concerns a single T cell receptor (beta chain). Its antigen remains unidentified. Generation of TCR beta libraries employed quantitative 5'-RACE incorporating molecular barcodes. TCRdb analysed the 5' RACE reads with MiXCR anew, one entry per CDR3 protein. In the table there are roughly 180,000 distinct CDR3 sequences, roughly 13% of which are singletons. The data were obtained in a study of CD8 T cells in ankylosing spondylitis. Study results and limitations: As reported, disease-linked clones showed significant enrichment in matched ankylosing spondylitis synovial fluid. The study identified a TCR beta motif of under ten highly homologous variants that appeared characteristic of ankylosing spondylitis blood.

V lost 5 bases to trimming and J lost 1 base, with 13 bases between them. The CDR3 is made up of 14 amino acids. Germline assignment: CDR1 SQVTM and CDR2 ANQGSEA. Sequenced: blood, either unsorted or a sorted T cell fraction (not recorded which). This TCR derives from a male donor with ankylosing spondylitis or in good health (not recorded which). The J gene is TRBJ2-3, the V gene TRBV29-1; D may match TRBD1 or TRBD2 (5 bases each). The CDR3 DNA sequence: TGCAGCGTTAGGGGTAATAGCGGCACAGATACGCAGTATTTT. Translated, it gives CSVRGNSGTDTQYF.